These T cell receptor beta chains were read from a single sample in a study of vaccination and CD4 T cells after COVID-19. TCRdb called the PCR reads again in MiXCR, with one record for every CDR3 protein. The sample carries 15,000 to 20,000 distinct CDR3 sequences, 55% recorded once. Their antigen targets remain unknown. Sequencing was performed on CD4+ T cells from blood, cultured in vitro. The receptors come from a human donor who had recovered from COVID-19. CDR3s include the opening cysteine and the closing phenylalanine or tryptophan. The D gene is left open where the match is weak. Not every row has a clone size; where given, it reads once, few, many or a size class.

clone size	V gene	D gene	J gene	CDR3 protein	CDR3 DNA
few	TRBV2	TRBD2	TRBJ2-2	CASRRTSGNTGELFF	TGTGCCAGCAGGCGGACTAGCGGGAACACCGGGGAGCTGTTTTTT
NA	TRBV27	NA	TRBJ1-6	CATKPLRLTKESSYNSPLHF	TGTGCCACCAAACCACTACGACTAACTAAGGAGAGCTCCTATAATTCACCCCTCCACTTT
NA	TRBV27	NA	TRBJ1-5	CASRRGGSGQPQHF	TGTGCCAGCAGGCGAGGAGGGTCGGGTCAGCCCCAGCATTTT
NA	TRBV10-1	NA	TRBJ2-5	CASSESQDAEETQYF	TGCGCCAGCAGTGAATCACAAGACGCCGAAGAGACCCAGTACTTC
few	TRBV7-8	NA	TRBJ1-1	CASSLRGQQNTEAFF	TGTGCCAGCAGCTTGAGAGGACAGCAGAACACTGAAGCTTTCTTT
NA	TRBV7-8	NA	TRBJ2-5	CASSLSVETQYF	TGTGCCAGCAGCTTATCGGTAGAGACCCAGTACTTC
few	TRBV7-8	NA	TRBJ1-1	CASSLVGGVNTEAFF	TGTGCCAGCAGCTTAGTAGGGGGGGTGAACACTGAAGCTTTCTTT
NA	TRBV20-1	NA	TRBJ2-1	CSARPSTGTRYNEQFF	TGCAGTGCTAGACCCTCTACAGGCACCAGATACAATGAGCAGTTCTTC
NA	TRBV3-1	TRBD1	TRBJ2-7	CASSTPGQGAREQYF	TGTGCCAGCAGCACGCCGGGACAGGGGGCTCGGGAGCAGTACTTC
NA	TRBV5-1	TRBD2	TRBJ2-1	CASSLSGSFSNEQFF	TGCGCCAGCAGCTTGAGCGGGAGTTTTAGCAATGAGCAGTTCTTC
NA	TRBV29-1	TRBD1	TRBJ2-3	CSVAVPGQGMGTQYF	TGCAGCGTAGCCGTCCCGGGACAGGGAATGGGGACGCAGTATTTT
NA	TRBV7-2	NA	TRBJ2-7	CASSPAYEQYF	TGTGCCAGCAGCCCCGCCTACGAGCAGTACTTC
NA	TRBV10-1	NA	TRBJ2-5	CASSESGSGKETQYF	TGCGCCAGCAGTGAGTCGGGCAGTGGGAAAGAGACCCAGTACTTC
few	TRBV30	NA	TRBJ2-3	CAWSLGRDTQYF	TGTGCCTGGAGCTTGGGGCGGGATACGCAGTATTTT
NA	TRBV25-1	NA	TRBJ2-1	CASSDPTGYNEQFF	TGTGCCAGCAGTGACCCTACAGGGTACAATGAGCAGTTCTTC
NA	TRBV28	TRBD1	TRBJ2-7	CASSLGTGNFEQYF	TGTGCCAGCAGTTTGGGGACAGGTAACTTCGAGCAGTACTTC
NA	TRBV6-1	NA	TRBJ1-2	CASSITGGEDGYTF	TGTGCCAGCAGTATCACCGGGGGGGAGGATGGCTACACCTTC
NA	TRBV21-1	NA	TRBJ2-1	CASTITRDSPYNEQFF	TGTGCCAGCACTATAACCCGGGACAGTCCCTACAATGAGCAGTTCTTC
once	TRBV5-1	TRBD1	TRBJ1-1	CASSDGTANTEAFF	TGCGCCAGCAGTGACGGGACAGCGAACACTGAAGCTTTCTTT
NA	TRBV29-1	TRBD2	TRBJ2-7	CSVGGGLAGGPYEQYF	TGCAGCGTTGGGGGGGGACTAGCGGGAGGTCCCTACGAGCAGTACTTC
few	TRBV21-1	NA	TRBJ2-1	CASSVGNEQFF	TGTGCCAGCAGTGTGGGGAATGAGCAGTTCTTC
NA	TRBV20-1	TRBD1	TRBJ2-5	CSASGTGTGETQYF	TGCAGTGCTAGTGGGACAGGGACTGGCGAGACCCAGTACTTC
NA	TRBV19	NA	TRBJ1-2	CASSISPRDYGYTF	TGTGCCAGTAGTATAAGCCCCAGGGACTATGGCTACACCTTC
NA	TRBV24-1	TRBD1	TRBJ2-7	CATSAGTGVHEQYF	TGTGCCACCAGTGCCGGGACAGGGGTACACGAGCAGTACTTC
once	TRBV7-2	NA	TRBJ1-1	CASSLNDGQNEAFF	TGTGCCAGCAGCTTAAATGATGGTCAGAATGAAGCTTTCTTT
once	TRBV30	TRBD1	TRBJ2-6	CAWSFYLTGGSGANVLTF	TGTGCCTGGAGTTTTTATTTAACAGGGGGATCAGGGGCCAACGTCCTGACTTTC
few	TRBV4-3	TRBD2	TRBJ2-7	CASSQALAGGYEQYF	TGCGCCAGCAGCCAAGCTCTCGCGGGAGGCTACGAGCAGTACTTC
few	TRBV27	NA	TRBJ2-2	CASSRLTSLPANTGELFF	TGTGCCAGCAGCAGACTAACAAGCCTCCCGGCGAACACCGGGGAGCTGTTTTTT
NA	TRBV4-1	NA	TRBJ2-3	CASSQEGDTQYF	TGCGCCAGCAGCCAAGAAGGGGATACGCAGTATTTT
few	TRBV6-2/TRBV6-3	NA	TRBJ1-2	CASVLQGSANYGYTF	TGTGCCAGCGTACTGCAGGGCTCAGCTAACTATGGCTACACCTTC
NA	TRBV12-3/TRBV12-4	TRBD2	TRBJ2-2	CASSPRLARRRELFF	TGTGCCAGCAGCCCCCGACTAGCGAGACGCCGGGAGCTGTTTTTT
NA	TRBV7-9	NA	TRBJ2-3	CASSFGLHTDTQYF	TGTGCCAGCAGCTTTGGCCTACACACAGATACGCAGTATTTT
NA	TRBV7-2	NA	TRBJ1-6	CASSQGGYNSPLHF	TGTGCCAGCAGCCAAGGGGGCTATAATTCACCCCTCCACTTT
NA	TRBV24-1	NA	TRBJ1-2	CATSDLTDYGYTF	TGTGCCACCAGTGATCTAACAGATTATGGCTACACCTTC
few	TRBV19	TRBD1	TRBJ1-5	CASSSVAGTGDQPQHF	TGTGCCAGTAGTTCCGTCGCGGGGACAGGCGATCAGCCCCAGCATTTT
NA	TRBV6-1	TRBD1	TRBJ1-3	CASSVHDRGGNTIYF	TGTGCCAGCAGTGTTCATGACAGGGGTGGAAACACCATATATTTT
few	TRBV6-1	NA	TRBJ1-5	CASSKILEDQPQHF	TGTGCCAGCAGTAAGATTCTGGAGGATCAGCCCCAGCATTTT
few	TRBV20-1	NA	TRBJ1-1	CSASVTGNTEAFF	TGCAGTGCCTCTGTTACAGGGAACACTGAAGCTTTCTTT
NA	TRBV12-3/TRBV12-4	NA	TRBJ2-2	CASSRDGGELFF	TGTGCCAGCAGTCGAGACGGCGGGGAGCTGTTTTTT
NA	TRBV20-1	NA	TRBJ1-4	CSAERQRLEKLFF	TGCAGTGCAGAGAGACAACGTCTTGAAAAACTGTTTTTT
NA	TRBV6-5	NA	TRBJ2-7	CASSYSPESYEQYF	TGTGCCAGCAGTTACTCCCCTGAGAGCTACGAGCAGTACTTC
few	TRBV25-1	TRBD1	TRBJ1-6	CASRGPGGNSPLHF	TGTGCCAGCCGGGGGCCAGGGGGGAATTCACCCCTCCACTTT
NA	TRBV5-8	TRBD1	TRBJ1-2	CASSRDREPSYTF	TGTGCCAGCAGCCGGGACAGGGAGCCCAGCTACACCTTC
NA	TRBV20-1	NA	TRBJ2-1	CSARAHRDVKFF	TGCAGTGCTAGAGCTCACCGGGACGTCAAGTTCTTC
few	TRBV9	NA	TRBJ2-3	CASSHSTDTQYF	TGTGCCAGCAGCCATAGCACAGATACGCAGTATTTT
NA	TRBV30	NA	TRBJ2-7	CAWNQGTSYEQYF	TGTGCCTGGAACCAGGGGACATCCTACGAGCAGTACTTC
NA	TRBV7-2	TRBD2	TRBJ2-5	CASSFRLAGVDGTQYF	TGTGCCAGCAGCTTTAGACTAGCGGGAGTTGATGGGACCCAGTACTTC
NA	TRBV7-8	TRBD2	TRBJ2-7	CASSPQRGYEQYF	TGTGCCAGCAGCCCCCAGCGGGGATACGAGCAGTACTTC
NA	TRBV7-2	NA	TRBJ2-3	CASSLSGSATVYTQYF	TGTGCCAGCAGCCTCAGTGGGAGCGCGACGGTATATACGCAGTATTTT
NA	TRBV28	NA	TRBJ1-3	CASSLTGNTIYF	TGTGCCAGCAGTTTAACTGGAAACACCATATATTTT
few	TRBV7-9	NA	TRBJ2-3	CASTSGSDRDTQYF	TGTGCCAGCACCTCAGGCAGCGATCGAGATACGCAGTATTTT
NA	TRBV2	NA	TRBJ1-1	CASSELGGTEAFF	TGTGCCAGCAGTGAACTCGGGGGCACTGAAGCTTTCTTT